Following are 27 T cell receptor beta chains from one sample sequenced in a study of shared clonotypes between healthy human individuals. CD45RO-negative CD8 cells positively selected for CCR7 made up the naive population, which excluded terminally differentiated effector memory CD45RA+ cells. Clones were read by immunoSEQ multiplex PCR, and TCRdb kept only the in-frame ones, dropping some. Here the sample spans 560,000 or so clones, around 96% being singletons. Specimen: naive CD8+ T cells sorted from blood. These receptors came from a woman between 25 and 40 years old in good health.

The CDR3 DNA is TGTGCCAGCAGCGGGGACAGGAGCGTAGGGGAGCAGTACTTC. Protein product: CASSGDRSVGEQYF. The chain joins TRBV28 to TRBJ2-7; 8 bases are shared with TRBD1. V lost 6 bases, J lost 7 bases, and 11 bases stayed unmatched. CDR3 length: 14 residues. Germline V gene lookup returns CDR1 MDHEN and CDR2 SYDVKM. The variable domain in full, with the rest retrieved from reference TRBV28 and TRBJ2-7, is DVKVTQSSRYLVKRTGEKVFLECVQDMDHENMFWYRQDPGLGLRLIYFSYDVKMKEKGDIPEGYSVSREKKERFSLILESASTNQTSMYLCASSGDRSVGEQYFGPGTRLTVT.

The DNA of the CDR3 is TGTGCCAGCACGTACAGGGAACCCATGAACACTGAAGCTTTCTTT. Translated, it gives CASTYREPMNTEAFF. This chain links TRBV6-1 with TRBJ1-1, with a weak D call TRBD1 (6 bases). CDR3 length equals 15 residues. With 7 bases removed from V and 0 bases from J, the gap between germline ends came to 15 bases. Germline loops: CDR1 MNHNS, CDR2 SASEGT.

The chain employs TRBV21-1 and TRBJ2-7. TRBV21-1 is recorded as a pseudogene. The CDR3 spans 13 residues. In DNA, the CDR3 is TGTGCCTACTGCGAGGGGGGACTGGACGAGCAGTACTTC. Translating gives CAYCEGGLDEQYF.

The V gene is TRBV4-1, the J gene TRBJ2-5; D gene uncertain. The germline gives CDR1 MGHRA, CDR2 YSYEKL. The V end was cut by 2 bases, the J end by 5 bases, with 9 bases between. The CDR3 length is 13 residues. The CDR3 region has the DNA TGCGCCAGCAGCCAATCATACGGGGAGACCCAGTACTTC. It encodes CASSQSYGETQYF.

In the case of this clone: The same CDR3 can be traced to other DNA sequences in this sample. The rearrangement uses TRBV27 and TRBJ2-7, with TRBD1 identical over 7 bases. The germline V gene has CDR1 MNHEY and CDR2 SMNVEV (reference sequence). The CDR3 runs 12 residues. With 6 bases clipped from V and 3 bases from J, the junction kept 2 bases outside the gene matches. The CDR3 sequence is CASRRDSYEQYF. CDR3 in DNA: TGTGCCAGCAGACGGGACAGCTACGAGCAGTACTTC.

The chain combines TRBV2 with TRBJ2-7; TRBD1 agrees at 11 bases. Trimming cost V 5 bases and J 3 bases; bases outside gene matches: 6. This CDR3 comprises 15 residues. Germline CDR1 reads SNHLY; CDR2 reads FYNNEI. This CDR3 is CASSIPGQGGYEQYF. CDR3 coding DNA: TGTGCCAGCAGTATTCCGGGACAGGGGGGCTACGAGCAGTACTTC.

About this clone itself: Additional DNA sequences in this sample encode the identical CDR3. The V gene is TRBV28, the J gene TRBJ2-2; D is unclear. The CDR3 consists of 12 residues. Trimming pared 3 bases from V and 2 bases from J, leaving 1 base between. Germline-derived CDR1 and CDR2 are MDHEN and SYDVKM. The CDR3 DNA reads as TGTGCCAGCAGTTTCAACACCGGGGAGCTGTTTTTT. Translating gives CASSFNTGELFF.

The genes are TRBV30 and TRBJ2-1; no clear D. Germline CDR1 reads GTSNPN; CDR2 reads SVGIG (reference sequence). Trimming took 0 bases from V and 5 from J, leaving 11 bases between them. CDR3 length: 14 amino acids. CDR3 in DNA: TGTGCCTGGAGTGTACTTGGGGTGCACAATGAGCAGTTCTTC. This encodes CAWSVLGVHNEQFF.

CDR3 amino acids: CASSLFGGSGLNSPLHF. CDR3 bases: TGTGCCAGCAGTTTATTTGGGGGCTCCGGCCTGAATTCACCCCTCCACTTT. The chain is built from TRBV28 and TRBJ1-6, with a weak D call TRBD1 (6 bases). The V and J ends lost 1 base and 7 bases respectively, with 17 bases between them. CDR1 and CDR2 from the germline V gene are MDHEN and SYDVKM. The CDR3 is 17 residues long.

The chain couples TRBV10-3 to TRBJ2-2; D unclear. The CDR3 has 11 amino acids. Trimming removed 4 bases from V and 5 bases from J, with 2 bases in between. Germline V gives CDR1 ENHRY, CDR2 SYGVKD. The DNA of the CDR3 is TGTGCCATCAGTGTTACCGGGGAGCTGTTTTTT. It codes for CAISVTGELFF.

The V and J genes are TRBV11-2 and TRBJ1-1; D unresolved. V was clipped by 5 bases and J by 10 bases, with 23 bases between them. Per the germline V gene, CDR1 is SGHAT and CDR2 is FQNNGV. This CDR3 is built from 15 residues. CDR3 residues: CASSHSTRVPEGAFF. The DNA for the CDR3 is TGTGCCAGCAGCCATAGTACTCGGGTTCCCGAGGGAGCTTTCTTT.

V gene TRBV2 combines with J gene TRBJ2-1, with 10 bases aligning to TRBD2. Germline trimming cut 6 bases from V and 3 bases from J; bases unmatched to any gene: 14. The CDR3 sequence is 18 residues long. CDR1 is SNHLY, CDR2 FYNNEI, per germline. CDR3 sequence reads: CASSDWASGSGDYNEQFF. The CDR3 DNA reads TGTGCCAGCAGCGACTGGGCTAGCGGGAGTGGGGACTACAATGAGCAGTTCTTC.

The chain carries TRBV4-2 and TRBJ2-7; 7 nucleotides agree with TRBD2. This CDR3 comprises 16 residues. The germline CDR1 and CDR2 sequences are LGHNA and YNFKEQ. Germline trimming cut 3 bases from V and 0 bases from J; bases unmatched to any gene: 8. CDR3 loop: CASSHGIGGSSYEQYF. In DNA, the CDR3 is TGTGCCAGCAGCCACGGGATTGGCGGGAGCTCCTACGAGCAGTACTTC.

There are a few counts of this clone. This chain connects TRBV14 to TRBJ1-1; D gene ambiguous. Looked up from germline, CDR1 is SGHDN and CDR2 is FVKESK. Trimming took off 6 bases at V and 1 base at J, with 9 bases between the two ends. The CDR3 has 13 amino acids. CDR3 nucleotide sequence: TGTGCCAGCAGGGCGAGGAGGAACACTGAAGCTTTCTTT. Encoded protein: CASRARRNTEAFF. The full variable domain, with the rest looked up from reference TRBV14 and TRBJ1-1, is EAGVTQFPSHSVIEKGQTVTLRCDPISGHDNLYWYRRVMGKEIKFLLHFVKESKQDESGMPNNRFLAERTGGTYSTLKVQPAELEDSGVYFCASRARRNTEAFFGQGTRLTVV.

The chain has TRBV9 and TRBJ1-5; 7 bases map to TRBD1. Germline loops: CDR1 SGDLS, CDR2 YYNGEE. After removal of 4 bases from V and 0 bases from J, the junction contained 7 bases not matched to a gene. This CDR3 has 16 residues. The CDR3 DNA sequence: TGTGCCAGCAGCCCTGACAGGGAAGATAGCAATCAGCCCCAGCATTTT. This codes for CASSPDREDSNQPQHF.

The rearrangement links TRBV30 to TRBJ1-6; 7 nucleotides agree with TRBD1. Germline V CDR1 and CDR2: GTSNPN, SVGIG (reference sequence). This CDR3 is built from 14 residues. The J segment lost 6 bases and the V segment lost 0 bases, leaving 2 bases of the junction unmatched. Here the CDR3 DNA reads TGTGCCTGGAGTGTAGGGACAGCTAATTCACCCCTCCACTTT. This sequence encodes CAWSVGTANSPLHF. Full variable domain (rest looked up from reference TRBV30 and TRBJ1-6): SQTIHQWPATLVQPVGSPLSLECTVEGTSNPNLYWYRQAAGRGLQLLFYSVGIGQISSEVPQNLSASRPQDRQFILSSKKLLLSDSGFYLCAWSVGTANSPLHFGNGTRLTVT.

The rearrangement links TRBV9 to TRBJ2-5; TRBD1 matches 7 bases. The end of the DNA aligns better with TRBJ2-7, so the J call may be wrong. Per the germline V gene, CDR1 is SGDLS and CDR2 is YYNGEE. The CDR3 is made up of 13 amino acids. The CDR3 DNA sequence: TGTGCCAGCAGCGTAGGGGGACAGTACGAGCAGTACTTC. Translating gives CASSVGGQYEQYF.

The chain has TRBV7-9 and TRBJ2-7; 8 bases line up with TRBD2. Germline V gene sequence: CDR1 SEHNR, CDR2 FQNEAQ (reference sequence). V shed 4 bases and J 4 bases; nucleotides not matched to a gene: 9. The CDR3 length is 15 residues. CDR3: CASSSELGGGYEQYF. DNA of the CDR3: TGTGCCAGCAGCTCAGAACTCGGGGGGGGGTACGAGCAGTACTTC. The complete variable domain, with remaining parts taken from reference TRBV7-9 and TRBJ2-7, reads DTGVSQNPRHKITKRGQNVTFRCDPISEHNRLYWYRQTLGQGPEFLTYFQNEAQLEKSRLLSDRFSAERPKGSFSTLEIQRTEQGDSAMYLCASSSELGGGYEQYFGPGTRLTVT.

The chain recombines TRBV23-1 with TRBJ1-2; 9 nucleotides line up with TRBD1. TRBV23-1 carries the ORF label, with uncertain function. The J segment lost 8 bases and the V segment lost 8 bases, leaving 12 bases of the junction unmatched. The CDR3 has 14 amino acids. The CDR3 region has the DNA TGCGCCAGCCTCAGTTCCGGGACAGGGTTGGGCTACACCTTC. It specifies CASLSSGTGLGYTF.

This chain joins TRBV6-5 and TRBJ2-5; a possible D gene is TRBD2 (6 bases). CDR1 is MNHEY, CDR2 SVGAGI, per germline. Trimming stripped 8 bases from V and 5 bases from J, with 18 bases between. The CDR3 totals 14 residues. The CDR3 region is CASARFERVETQYF. The CDR3, as DNA: TGTGCCAGCGCGCGGTTCGAGCGGGTTGAGACCCAGTACTTC.

The rearrangement joins TRBV30 to TRBJ2-5, with D perhaps matching TRBD2 (5 bases). The V end was cut by 4 bases, the J end by 11 bases, with 14 bases between. This CDR3 has 11 residues. Germline assignment: CDR1 GTSNPN and CDR2 SVGIG (reference sequence). In DNA, the CDR3 is TGTGCCTGGACCAGGTCTAGGGAGCAGTACTTC. Protein sequence: CAWTRSREQYF.

J is TRBJ2-3 and V is TRBV28; D is possibly TRBD1 or TRBD2 (5 bases each). The CDR3 is 16 residues long. Trimming pared 10 bases from V and 1 base from J, leaving 21 bases between. The germline V gene encodes CDR1 MDHEN and CDR2 SYDVKM. The CDR3 region has the DNA TGTGCCATCGCTGGTAACCGGGGCAGGGGCACAGATACGCAGTATTTT. This encodes CAIAGNRGRGTDTQYF.

This clone was seen only once. This chain uses TRBV5-4 with TRBJ2-5; maybe TRBD2 (5 bases). The CDR3 spans 14 residues. CDR1 is SGHNT and CDR2 is YYREEE in the germline V gene (reference sequence). V was cut by 4 bases and J by 5 bases, with 15 bases left in between. The CDR3 region has the DNA TGTGCCAGCAGCCCTAGACACGGGGTGGAGACCCAGTACTTC. Protein product: CASSPRHGVETQYF.

The genes are TRBV10-3 and TRBJ2-2, with D uncertain. CDR1 and CDR2 (germline): ENHRY, SYGVKD. The CDR3 is 15 residues long. The V and J ends lost 5 bases and 1 base respectively, with 11 bases between them. The DNA of the CDR3 is TGTGCCATCAGTCTACCCGACTTGAACACCGGGGAGCTGTTTTTT. Its protein product is CAISLPDLNTGELFF.

The V gene is TRBV27, the J gene TRBJ2-1; 11 bases fit TRBD2. V shed 4 bases, J shed 4 bases, and the junction held 6 bases outside the gene matches. Germline V gives CDR1 MNHEY, CDR2 SMNVEV (reference sequence). This CDR3 has 16 amino acids. The CDR3 DNA is TGTGCCAGCAGTTCGCCCCTAGCGGGAGGTTACAATGAGCAGTTCTTC. Its translation: CASSSPLAGGYNEQFF.

The table lists this clone with a count of one. The chain uses TRBV15 and TRBJ2-7; 10 bases map to TRBD1. V shed 5 bases, J shed 6 bases, and the junction held 7 bases outside the gene matches. The CDR3 runs 14 residues. Germline-derived CDR1 and CDR2 are LNHNV and YYDKDF (reference sequence). The CDR3 protein is CATSLGQGFVEQYF. The CDR3 bases are TGTGCCACCAGCCTGGGACAGGGGTTTGTCGAGCAGTACTTC.

The CDR3 reads CATISDKYNEQFF. The CDR3 DNA reads TGTGCCACTATATCCGACAAGTACAATGAGCAGTTCTTC. This chain joins TRBV28 and TRBJ2-1; D is ambiguous. Deletions cut 10 bases from V and 4 bases from J, with 14 bases between. Germline CDR1 reads MDHEN; CDR2 reads SYDVKM. CDR3 length: 13 amino acids.